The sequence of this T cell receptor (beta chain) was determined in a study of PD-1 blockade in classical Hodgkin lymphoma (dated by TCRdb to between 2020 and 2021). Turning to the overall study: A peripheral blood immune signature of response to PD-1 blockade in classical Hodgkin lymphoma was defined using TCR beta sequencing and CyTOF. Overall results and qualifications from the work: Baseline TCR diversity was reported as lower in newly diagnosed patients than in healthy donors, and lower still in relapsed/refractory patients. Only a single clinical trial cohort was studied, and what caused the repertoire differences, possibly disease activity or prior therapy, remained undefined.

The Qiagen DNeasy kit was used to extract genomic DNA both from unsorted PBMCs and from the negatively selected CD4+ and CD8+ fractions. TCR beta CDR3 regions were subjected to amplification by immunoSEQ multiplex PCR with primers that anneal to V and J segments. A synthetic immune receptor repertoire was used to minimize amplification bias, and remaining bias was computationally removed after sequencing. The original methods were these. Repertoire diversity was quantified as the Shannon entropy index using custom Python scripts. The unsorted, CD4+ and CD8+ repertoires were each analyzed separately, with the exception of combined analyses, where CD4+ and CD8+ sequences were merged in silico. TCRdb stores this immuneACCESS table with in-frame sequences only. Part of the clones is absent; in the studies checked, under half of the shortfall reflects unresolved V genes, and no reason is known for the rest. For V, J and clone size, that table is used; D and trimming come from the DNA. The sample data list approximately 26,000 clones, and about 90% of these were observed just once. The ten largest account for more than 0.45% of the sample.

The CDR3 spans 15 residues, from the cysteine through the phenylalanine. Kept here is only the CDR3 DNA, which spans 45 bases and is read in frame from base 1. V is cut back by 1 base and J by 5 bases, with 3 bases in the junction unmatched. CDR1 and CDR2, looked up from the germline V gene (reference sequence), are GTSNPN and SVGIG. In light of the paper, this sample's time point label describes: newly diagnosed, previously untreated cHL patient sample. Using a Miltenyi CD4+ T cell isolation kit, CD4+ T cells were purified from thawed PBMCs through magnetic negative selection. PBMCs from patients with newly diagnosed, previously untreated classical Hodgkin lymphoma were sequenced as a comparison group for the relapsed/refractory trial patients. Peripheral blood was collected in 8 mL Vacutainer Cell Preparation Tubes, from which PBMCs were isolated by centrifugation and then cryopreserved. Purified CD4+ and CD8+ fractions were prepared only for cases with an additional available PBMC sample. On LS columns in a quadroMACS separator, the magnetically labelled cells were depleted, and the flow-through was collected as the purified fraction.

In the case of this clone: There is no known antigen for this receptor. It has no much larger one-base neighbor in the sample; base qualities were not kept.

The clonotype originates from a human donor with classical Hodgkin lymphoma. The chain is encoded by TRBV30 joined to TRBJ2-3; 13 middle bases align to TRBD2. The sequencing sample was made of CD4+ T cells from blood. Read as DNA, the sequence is TGTGCCTGGAGTGAACTAGCGGGGGGGGAAGATACGCAGTATTTT. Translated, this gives CAWSELAGGEDTQYF.